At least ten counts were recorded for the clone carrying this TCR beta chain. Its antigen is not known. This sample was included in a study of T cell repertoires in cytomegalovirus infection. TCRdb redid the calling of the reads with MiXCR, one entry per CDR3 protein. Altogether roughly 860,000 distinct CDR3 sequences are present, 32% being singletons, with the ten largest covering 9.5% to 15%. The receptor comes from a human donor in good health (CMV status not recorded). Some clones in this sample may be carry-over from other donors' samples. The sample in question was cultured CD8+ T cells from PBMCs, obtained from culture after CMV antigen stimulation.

The CDR3 region has the DNA TGTGCCAGCAGCCCCCGTCGTGGACAGGGGGCAGTTCAGAACACTGAAGCTTTCTTT. As protein: CASSPRRGQGAVQNTEAFF. The rearrangement joins TRBV7-2 to TRBJ1-1, with 11 bases fitting TRBD1. V shed 5 bases and J 1 base; nucleotides not matched to a gene: 15. CDR3 length: 19 residues. Germline loops: CDR1 SGHTA, CDR2 FQGNSA.